This entry concerns a single T cell receptor beta chain. As handled by the study authors: Nucleated cell number was recorded as an estimate derived from reference gene primer amplification. TCRdb's table, derived via immunoSEQ multiplex PCR, lists solely in-frame clones and lacks some. For V, J and clone size, that table is used; D and trimming come from the DNA. The sample contains about 11,000 clones, roughly 87% of which appear only once. These data come from a study of blood T cell repertoires in COVID-19. The wider study: Material from acute and convalescent COVID-19 was sourced from the United States, Italy and Spain. Sample material is recorded as cDNA or gDNA derived from T cells, B-cell-depleted T cells, or PBMCs.

Trimming cost V 2 bases and J 9 bases; bases outside gene matches: 9. The CDR3 has 17 amino acids. CDR1 and CDR2 (germline): LGHNA, YNFKEQ. The sample consisted of peripheral blood. The rearrangement uses TRBV4-2 and TRBJ2-1; 14 bases match TRBD2. The source of this sequence is a man between 25 and 39 years old with active or convalescent COVID-19. CDR3 nucleotide sequence: TGTGCCAGCAGCCAAAGACTAGCGGGGGGGTTGTTCGGTGAGCAGTTCTTC. Translating gives CASSQRLAGGLFGEQFF.